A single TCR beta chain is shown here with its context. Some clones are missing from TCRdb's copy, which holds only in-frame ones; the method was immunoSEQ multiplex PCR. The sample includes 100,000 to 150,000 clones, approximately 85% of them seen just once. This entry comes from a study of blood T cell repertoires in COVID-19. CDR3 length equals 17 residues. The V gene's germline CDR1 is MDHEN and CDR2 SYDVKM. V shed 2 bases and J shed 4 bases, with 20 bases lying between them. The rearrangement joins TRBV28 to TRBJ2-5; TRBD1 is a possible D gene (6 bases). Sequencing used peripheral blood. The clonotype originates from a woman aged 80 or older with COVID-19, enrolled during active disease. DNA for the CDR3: TGTGCCAGCAGTTTAATACTTTCAGGGGAAGGGCCAGAGACCCAGTACTTC. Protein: CASSLILSGEGPETQYF.